These 20 T cell receptor beta chains originate from one sample sequenced in a study of blood T cell repertoires in COVID-19. Sequenced by immunoSEQ multiplex PCR; TCRdb stores in-frame clones only, minus some. The profile covers under 300,000 clones, with approximately 91% appearing a single time and 2% to 2.5% taken by the ten largest. Sequencing used peripheral blood. The origin of the receptors is a woman between 40 and 50 years old who had recovered from COVID-19.

The rearrangement uses TRBV2 and TRBJ1-2; TRBD1 agrees at 10 bases. The CDR3 has 15 amino acids. Germline V gene data show CDR1 as SNHLY and CDR2 as FYNNEI. J gave up 7 bases and V 5 bases, and 10 bases lay outside the gene matches. CDR3 amino acids: CASSKLGQGSGGYTF. The DNA for the CDR3 is TGTGCCAGCAGTAAACTGGGACAGGGGTCGGGTGGCTACACCTTC.

The chain joins TRBV11-2 to TRBJ2-1; 7 positions match TRBD2. Germline V lookup: CDR1 SGHAT, CDR2 FQNNGV. The CDR3 consists of 15 residues. Trimming at V came to 0 bases and at J to 8 bases, leaving 7 bases not matched to a gene. This chain's CDR3 is CASSLDWRGIHEQFF. As DNA, the CDR3 is TGTGCCAGCAGCTTAGATTGGCGGGGGATCCATGAGCAGTTCTTC.

The V call is TRBV21-1, the J call TRBJ2-5; the table's D gene call, TRBD1, was not cross checked with the DNA. TRBV21-1 is assigned pseudogene status. The CDR3 length is 17 residues. The CDR3 loop reads CASSKALWAGSRETQYF. Here the CDR3 DNA reads TGTGCCAGCAGCAAAGCGCTATGGGCAGGGTCCCGGGAGACCCAGTACTTC.

The V and J genes are TRBV3-1 (or the pseudogene TRBV3-2) and TRBJ2-1, with 9 bases identical to TRBD1. The CDR3 is 13 amino acids. V was pared by 8 bases and J by 7 bases, with 6 bases of the junction left unmatched. Per germline, CDR1 LGHDT and CDR2 YNNKEL (reference sequence). CDR3 in DNA: TGTGCCAGCGGACAGGGGAAGAGGAATGAGCAGTTCTTC. It specifies CASGQGKRNEQFF.

This chain links TRBV6-2 or TRBV6-3 with TRBJ2-2, with a tentative D call TRBD1 (6 bases). Germline CDR1 reads MNHEY; CDR2 reads SVGEGT. Trimming pared 2 bases from V and 5 bases from J, leaving 12 bases between. The CDR3 runs 15 residues. CDR3 coding DNA: TGTGCCAGCAGTTACCCGGACAGAAAGACCGGGGAGCTGTTTTTT. Protein product: CASSYPDRKTGELFF.

With respect to this clone: Other DNA sequences from this sample encode an identical CDR3 as well. The V gene is TRBV4-3, the J gene TRBJ2-2, with D possibly TRBD2 on 6 matching bases. Per the germline V gene, CDR1 is LGHNA and CDR2 is YSLEER. CDR3 length: 16 amino acids. Trimming left V 1 base short and J 0 bases short, with 9 bases between. The CDR3 DNA is TGCGCCAGCAGCCAAGGCGGAGGGGCGAACACCGGGGAGCTGTTTTTT. Residues: CASSQGGGANTGELFF.

The CDR3 reads CASSSGPGGSASGYTF. CDR3 nucleotide sequence: TGTGCCAGCAGTTCCGGGCCAGGGGGGTCTGCGAGTGGCTACACCTTC. The V call is TRBV28, the J call TRBJ1-2, with 7 nucleotides matching TRBD1. The CDR3 has 16 amino acids. The ends lost 4 bases at V and 7 bases at J; junction bases unmatched: 15. Germline lookup yields CDR1 MDHEN and CDR2 SYDVKM.

CDR3 coding DNA: TGTGCCACCAGTGATTTCAAGGGACTAGCGGGGAGAGGGAACACAGATACGCAGTATTTT. Translated: CATSDFKGLAGRGNTDTQYF. The V gene is TRBV24-1, the J gene TRBJ2-3, with TRBD2 matching over 13 bases. The V and J ends lost 1 base and 2 bases, in that order; junction bases with no gene match: 11. The length of the CDR3 is 20 residues. Germline loops: CDR1 KGHDR, CDR2 SFDVKD.

The chain is built from TRBV5-1 and TRBJ2-5, with 7 bases lining up with TRBD2. CDR3 length: 15 amino acids. From germline, CDR1 is SGHRS and CDR2 YFSETQ. J gave up 5 bases and V 7 bases, and 14 bases lay outside the gene matches. The CDR3 DNA is TGCGCCAGCGGGTCCCGGGGGGTCACGGGGGAGACCCAGTACTTC. It translates to CASGSRGVTGETQYF.

This chain connects TRBV6-1 to TRBJ2-7; D not resolved. Trimming stripped 0 bases from V and 0 bases from J, with 9 bases between. Germline V lookup: CDR1 MNHNS, CDR2 SASEGT. The CDR3 is 15 amino acids. CDR3 sequence: CASSEAQQSSYEQYF. The CDR3 bases are TGTGCCAGCAGTGAAGCTCAACAGTCCTCCTACGAGCAGTACTTC.

V usage is TRBV27 and J usage is TRBJ1-5, with D uncertain. The V end lost 6 bases, the J end lost 4 bases, and 10 bases lay between the germline ends. The CDR3 contains 13 residues. The germline gives CDR1 MNHEY, CDR2 SMNVEV (reference sequence). The CDR3 DNA sequence: TGTGCCAGCAGCGCGAGTTGGAATCAGCCCCAGCATTTT. Protein: CASSASWNQPQHF.

Only one count was recorded for this clone. The rearrangement links TRBV3-1 (or the pseudogene TRBV3-2) to TRBJ2-1, with TRBD2 identical over 12 bases. The CDR3 totals 17 residues. After removal of 0 bases from V and 5 bases from J, the junction contained 5 bases not matched to a gene. CDR1 and CDR2 from the germline V gene are LGHDT and YNNKEL (reference sequence). CDR3: CASSQERLAGVHNEQFF. The DNA of the CDR3 is TGTGCCAGCAGCCAAGAGAGACTAGCGGGAGTCCACAATGAGCAGTTCTTC.

V gene TRBV6-2 or TRBV6-3 combines with J gene TRBJ2-1, with D perhaps matching TRBD1 (7 bases). Germline CDR1 reads MNHEY; CDR2 reads SVGEGT. This CDR3 is 15 amino acids long. Trimming took 6 bases from V and 9 from J, leaving 21 bases between them. The CDR3 spells CASSRTGGDSAEQFF. CDR3 sequence (DNA): TGTGCCAGCAGCCGGACAGGAGGGGATAGTGCTGAGCAGTTCTTC.

This sequence joins TRBV12-3 or TRBV12-4 and TRBJ1-4; no clear D. V was clipped by 0 bases and J by 7 bases, with 3 bases between them. This CDR3 has 12 residues. CDR3 protein: CASSLALEKLFF. The CDR3 DNA follows: TGTGCCAGCAGTTTAGCTCTTGAAAAACTGTTTTTT.

The rearrangement links TRBV25-1 to TRBJ2-3; the match to TRBD2 covers 11 bases. J was trimmed by 5 bases and V by 3 bases; bases with no gene match: 7. Per germline, CDR1 MGHDK and CDR2 SYGVNS. The CDR3 runs to 16 residues. DNA of the CDR3: TGTGCCAGCAGTGAGAAACTAGCGGGAGACGGAGATACGCAGTATTTT. Translating it yields CASSEKLAGDGDTQYF.

The chain couples TRBV15 to TRBJ1-2, with 7 nucleotides matching TRBD1. This CDR3 contains 17 residues. Germline CDR1 and CDR2: LNHNV and YYDKDF (reference sequence). V dropped 0 bases and J dropped 2; count of bases not matched to a gene: 9. CDR3 sequence (DNA): TGTGCCACCAGCAGAGATGGGGACAGAGCTAGAAACTATGGCTACACCTTC. It specifies CATSRDGDRARNYGYTF.

This sequence joins TRBV11-2 and TRBJ1-5; D is possibly TRBD1 (5 bases). V lost 3 bases, J lost 7 bases, and 13 bases lay in between. The CDR3 consists of 14 residues. Germline loops: CDR1 SGHAT, CDR2 FQNNGV. Written as DNA, the CDR3 is TGTGCCAGCAGCTTGGGAGGGGTGGAACAGCCCCAGCATTTT. Its protein is CASSLGGVEQPQHF.

The chain carries TRBV4-2 and TRBJ1-3; a weak D match, TRBD1 (5 bases). Trimming removed 0 bases from V and 4 bases from J, with 7 bases in between. The length of the CDR3 is 14 residues. Germline lookup yields CDR1 LGHNA and CDR2 YNFKEQ. The CDR3 here is CASSQDYRGNTIYF. CDR3 nucleotides: TGTGCCAGCAGCCAAGATTACAGGGGAAACACCATATATTTT.

V and J are TRBV5-6 and TRBJ2-1; D is unresolved. Deletions cut 2 bases from V and 2 bases from J, with 2 bases between. This CDR3 contains 12 residues. CDR1 is SGHDT and CDR2 is YYEEEE in the germline V gene. The CDR3 nucleotides read TGTGCCAGCAGCTTCGCCTACAATGAGCAGTTCTTC. This translates into CASSFAYNEQFF.

The gene calls are TRBV6-6 and TRBJ1-2; tentatively, D is TRBD1 (6 bases). Germline CDR1 is MNHNY and CDR2 is SVGAGI (reference sequence). The germline V and J ends were trimmed by 6 bases and 2 bases, with 13 bases remaining between them. The CDR3 is 14 amino acids. DNA for the CDR3: TGTGCCAGCAGCATCGGGACACCAAACTATGGCTACACCTTC. Its protein is CASSIGTPNYGYTF.